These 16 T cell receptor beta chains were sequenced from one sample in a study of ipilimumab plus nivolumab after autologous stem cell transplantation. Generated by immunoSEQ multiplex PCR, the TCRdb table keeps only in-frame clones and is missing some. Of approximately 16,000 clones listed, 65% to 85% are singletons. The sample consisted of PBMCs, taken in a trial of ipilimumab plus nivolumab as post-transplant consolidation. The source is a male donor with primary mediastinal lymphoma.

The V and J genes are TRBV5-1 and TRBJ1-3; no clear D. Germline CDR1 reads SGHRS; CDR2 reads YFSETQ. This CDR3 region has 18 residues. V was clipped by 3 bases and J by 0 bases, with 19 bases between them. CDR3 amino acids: CASSSGRTVTSSGNTIYF. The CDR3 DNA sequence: TGCGCCAGCAGCTCCGGACGGACCGTTACTAGCTCTGGAAACACCATATATTTT. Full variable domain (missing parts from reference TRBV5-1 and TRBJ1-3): KAGVTQTPRYLIKTRGQQVTLSCSPISGHRSVSWYQQTPGQGLQFLFEYFSETQRNKGNFPGRFSGRQFSNSRSEMNVSTLELGDSALYLCASSSGRTVTSSGNTIYFGEGSWLTVV.

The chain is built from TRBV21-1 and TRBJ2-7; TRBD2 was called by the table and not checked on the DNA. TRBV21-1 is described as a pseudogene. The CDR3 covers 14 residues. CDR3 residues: CASPSGAGSYEQYF. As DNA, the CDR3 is TGTGCCAGCCCCAGCGGGGCCGGCTCCTACGAGCAGTACTTC.

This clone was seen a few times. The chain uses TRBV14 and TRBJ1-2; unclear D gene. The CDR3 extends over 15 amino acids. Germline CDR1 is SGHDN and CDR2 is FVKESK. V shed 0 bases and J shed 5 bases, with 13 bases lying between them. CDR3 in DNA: TGTGCCAGCAGCCAAGATAGCGAGGGAAGATATGGCTACACCTTC. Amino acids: CASSQDSEGRYGYTF. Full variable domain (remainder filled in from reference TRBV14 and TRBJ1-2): EAGVTQFPSHSVIEKGQTVTLRCDPISGHDNLYWYRRVMGKEIKFLLHFVKESKQDESGMPNNRFLAERTGGTYSTLKVQPAELEDSGVYFCASSQDSEGRYGYTFGSGTRLTVV.

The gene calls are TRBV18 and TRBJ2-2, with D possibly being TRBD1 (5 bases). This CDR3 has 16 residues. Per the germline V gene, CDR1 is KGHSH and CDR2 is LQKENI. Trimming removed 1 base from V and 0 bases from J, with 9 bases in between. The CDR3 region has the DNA TGTGCCAGCTCACCACGACAGACCTCGAACACCGGGGAGCTGTTTTTT. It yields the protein CASSPRQTSNTGELFF.

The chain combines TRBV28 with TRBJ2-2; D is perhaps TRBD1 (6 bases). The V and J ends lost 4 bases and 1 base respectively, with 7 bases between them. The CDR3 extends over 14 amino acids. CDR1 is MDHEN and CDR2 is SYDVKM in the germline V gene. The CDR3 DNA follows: TGTGCCAGCAGTTCGGGACAGAACACCGGGGAGCTGTTTTTT. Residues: CASSSGQNTGELFF.

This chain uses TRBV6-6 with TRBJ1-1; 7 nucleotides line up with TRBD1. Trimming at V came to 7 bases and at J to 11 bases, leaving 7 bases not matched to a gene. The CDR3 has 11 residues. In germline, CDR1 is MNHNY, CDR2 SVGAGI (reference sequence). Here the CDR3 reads CASKKQGIAFF. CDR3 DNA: TGTGCCAGCAAGAAACAGGGGATTGCTTTCTTT.

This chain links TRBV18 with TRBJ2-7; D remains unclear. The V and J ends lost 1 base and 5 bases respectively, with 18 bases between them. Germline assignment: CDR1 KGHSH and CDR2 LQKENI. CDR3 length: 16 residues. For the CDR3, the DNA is TGTGCCAGCTCACCACTCCTTGGGGTTGGATTGCACGAGCAGTACTTC. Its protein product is CASSPLLGVGLHEQYF.

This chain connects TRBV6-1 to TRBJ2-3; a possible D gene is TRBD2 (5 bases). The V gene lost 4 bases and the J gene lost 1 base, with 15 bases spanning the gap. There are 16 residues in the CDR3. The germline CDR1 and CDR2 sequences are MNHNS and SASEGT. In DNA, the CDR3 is TGTGCCAGCAGTGCCCAAGAAGGAGCGGGCACAGATACGCAGTATTTT. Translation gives CASSAQEGAGTDTQYF.

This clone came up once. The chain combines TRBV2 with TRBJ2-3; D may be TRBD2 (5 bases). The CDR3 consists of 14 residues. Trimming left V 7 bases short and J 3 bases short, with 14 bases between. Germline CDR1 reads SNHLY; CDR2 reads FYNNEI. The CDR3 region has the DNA TGTGCCAGCAAGGGCGGGTTGACTACAGATACGCAGTATTTT. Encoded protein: CASKGGLTTDTQYF.

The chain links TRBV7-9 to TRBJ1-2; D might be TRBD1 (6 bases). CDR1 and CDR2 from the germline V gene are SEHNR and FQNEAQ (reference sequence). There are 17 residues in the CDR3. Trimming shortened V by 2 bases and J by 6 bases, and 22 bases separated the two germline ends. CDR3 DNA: TGTGCCAGCAGCTTAAGCGGGGTGATGCGGGGGGCCGATGGCTACACCTTC. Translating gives CASSLSGVMRGADGYTF.

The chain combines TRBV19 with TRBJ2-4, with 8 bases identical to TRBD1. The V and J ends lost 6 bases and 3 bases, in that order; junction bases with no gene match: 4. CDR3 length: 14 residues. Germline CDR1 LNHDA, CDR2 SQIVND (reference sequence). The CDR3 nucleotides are TGTGCCAGTAGAAGGGGGACAGGCAAAAACATTCAGTACTTC. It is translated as CASRRGTGKNIQYF.

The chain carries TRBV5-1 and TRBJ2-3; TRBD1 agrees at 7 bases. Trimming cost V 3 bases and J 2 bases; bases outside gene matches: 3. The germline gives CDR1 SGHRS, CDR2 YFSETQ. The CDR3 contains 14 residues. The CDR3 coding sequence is TGCGCCAGCAGCTCACAGGGGATCACAGATACGCAGTATTTT. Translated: CASSSQGITDTQYF. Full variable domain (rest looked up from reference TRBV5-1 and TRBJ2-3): KAGVTQTPRYLIKTRGQQVTLSCSPISGHRSVSWYQQTPGQGLQFLFEYFSETQRNKGNFPGRFSGRQFSNSRSEMNVSTLELGDSALYLCASSSQGITDTQYFGPGTRLTVL.

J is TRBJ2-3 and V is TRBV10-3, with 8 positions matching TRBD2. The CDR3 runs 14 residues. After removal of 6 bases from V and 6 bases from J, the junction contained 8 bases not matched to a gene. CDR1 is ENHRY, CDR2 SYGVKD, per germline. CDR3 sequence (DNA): TGTGCCATCAGGCCGGGACTAGATCTCGATACGCAGTATTTT. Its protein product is CAIRPGLDLDTQYF.

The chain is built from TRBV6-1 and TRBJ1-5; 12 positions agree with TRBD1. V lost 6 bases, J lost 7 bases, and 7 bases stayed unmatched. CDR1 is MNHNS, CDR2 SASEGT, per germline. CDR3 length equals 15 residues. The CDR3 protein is CASRGTGGDGQPQHF. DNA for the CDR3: TGTGCCAGCAGAGGGACAGGGGGCGACGGACAGCCCCAGCATTTT.

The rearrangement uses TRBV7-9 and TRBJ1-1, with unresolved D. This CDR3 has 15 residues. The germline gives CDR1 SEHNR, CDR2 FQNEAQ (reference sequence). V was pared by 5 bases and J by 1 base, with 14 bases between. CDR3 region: CASSPSPQKNTEAFF. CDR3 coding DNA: TGTGCCAGCAGCCCCTCCCCACAGAAGAACACTGAAGCTTTCTTT.

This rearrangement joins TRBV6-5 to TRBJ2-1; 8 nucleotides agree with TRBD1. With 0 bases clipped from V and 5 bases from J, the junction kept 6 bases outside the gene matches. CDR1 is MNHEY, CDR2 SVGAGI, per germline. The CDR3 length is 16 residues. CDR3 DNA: TGTGCCAGCAGTTACTCGAAACAGGGGGAGGACAATGAGCAGTTCTTC. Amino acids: CASSYSKQGEDNEQFF.